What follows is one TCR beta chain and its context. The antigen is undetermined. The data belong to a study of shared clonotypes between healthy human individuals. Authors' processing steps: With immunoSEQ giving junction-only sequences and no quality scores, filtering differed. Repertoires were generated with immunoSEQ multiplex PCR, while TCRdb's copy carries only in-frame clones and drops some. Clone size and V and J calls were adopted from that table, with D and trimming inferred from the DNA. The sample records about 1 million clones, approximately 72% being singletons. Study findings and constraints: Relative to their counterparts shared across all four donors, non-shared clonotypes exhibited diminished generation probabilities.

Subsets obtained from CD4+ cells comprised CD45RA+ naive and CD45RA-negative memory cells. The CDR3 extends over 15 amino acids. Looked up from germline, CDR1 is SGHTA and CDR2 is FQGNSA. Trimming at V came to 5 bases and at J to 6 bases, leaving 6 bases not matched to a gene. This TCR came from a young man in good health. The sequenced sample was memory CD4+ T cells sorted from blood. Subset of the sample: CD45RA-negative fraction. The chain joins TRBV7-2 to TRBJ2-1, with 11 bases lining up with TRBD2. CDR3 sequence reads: CASSQTSGSVNEQFF. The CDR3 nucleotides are TGTGCCAGCAGCCAAACTAGCGGGAGCGTCAATGAGCAGTTCTTC.